Only one count was recorded for the clone carrying this T cell receptor beta chain. Repertoires were generated with immunoSEQ multiplex PCR, while TCRdb's copy carries only in-frame clones and drops some. Of approximately 170,000 clones detected, about 74% appear once; the ten largest clones hold about 3%. The record originates from a study of blood T cell repertoires in COVID-19. V was pared by 2 bases and J by 9 bases, with 10 bases of the junction left unmatched. The germline CDR1 and CDR2 sequences are SGHDN and FVKESK. The CDR3 sequence is 15 residues long. The material sequenced was peripheral blood. The sequence came from a woman of 80 years or more with acute or convalescent COVID-19. The chain employs TRBV14 and TRBJ2-1; 7 nucleotides align to TRBD2. CDR3 protein: CASSQITGGGGEQFF. In DNA form, the CDR3 reads TGTGCCAGCAGCCAAATTACGGGAGGTGGGGGTGAGCAGTTCTTC.